This TCR beta chain appears in the sequencing data of a study of blood T cell repertoires in COVID-19. Looking at the study overall: Sample material is recorded as cDNA or gDNA derived from T cells, B-cell-depleted T cells, or PBMCs.

V shed 2 bases and J shed 6 bases, with 11 bases lying between them. This CDR3 has 14 amino acids. Germline-derived CDR1 and CDR2 are SGHTS and YDEGEE. Source study methods: Reference gene primer amplification yielded estimated nucleated cell counts. The repertoire was sequenced with immunoSEQ multiplex PCR; TCRdb's copy has only in-frame clones and lacks some. V, J and clone size were drawn from that table, and D and trimming were deduced from the DNA. The data show 180,000 or so clones, approximately 84% seen once. This clone was counted between two and nine times. Input material: peripheral blood. This receptor was taken from a human donor with acute or convalescent COVID-19. The donor label of this sample is uncertain. The chain recombines TRBV5-8 with TRBJ1-4; the D gene is possibly TRBD1 (5 bases). The CDR3 spells CASSFSREDEKLFF. The CDR3 coding sequence is TGTGCCAGCAGCTTCTCCAGGGAAGATGAAAAACTGTTTTTT. Combining the CDR3 with reference TRBV5-8 and TRBJ1-4 gives the whole variable domain EAGVTQSPTHLIKTRGQQATLRCSPISGHTSVYWYQQALGLGLQFLLWYDEGEERNRGNFPPRFSGRQFPNYSSELNVNALELEDSALYLCASSFSREDEKLFFGSGTQLSVL.